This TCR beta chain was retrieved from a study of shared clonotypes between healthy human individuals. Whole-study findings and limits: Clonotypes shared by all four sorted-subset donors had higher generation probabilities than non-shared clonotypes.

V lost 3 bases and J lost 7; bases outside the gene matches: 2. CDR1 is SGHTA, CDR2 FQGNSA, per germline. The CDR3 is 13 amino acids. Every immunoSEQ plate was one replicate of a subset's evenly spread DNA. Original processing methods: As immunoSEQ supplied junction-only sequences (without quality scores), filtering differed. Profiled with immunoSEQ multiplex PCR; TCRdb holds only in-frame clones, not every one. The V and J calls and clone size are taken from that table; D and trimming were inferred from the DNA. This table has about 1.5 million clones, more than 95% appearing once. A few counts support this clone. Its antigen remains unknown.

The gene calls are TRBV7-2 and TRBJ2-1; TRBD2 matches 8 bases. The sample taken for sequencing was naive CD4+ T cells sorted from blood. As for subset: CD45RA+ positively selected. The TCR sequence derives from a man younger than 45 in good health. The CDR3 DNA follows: TGTGCCAGCAGCTTGGGACTAGAAAATGAGCAGTTCTTC. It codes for CASSLGLENEQFF. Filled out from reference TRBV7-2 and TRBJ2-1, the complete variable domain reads GAGVSQSPSNKVTEKGKDVELRCDPISGHTALYWYRQSLGQGLEFLIYFQGNSAPDKSGLPSDRFSAERTGGSVSTLTIQRTQQEDSAVYLCASSLGLENEQFFGPGTRLTVL.